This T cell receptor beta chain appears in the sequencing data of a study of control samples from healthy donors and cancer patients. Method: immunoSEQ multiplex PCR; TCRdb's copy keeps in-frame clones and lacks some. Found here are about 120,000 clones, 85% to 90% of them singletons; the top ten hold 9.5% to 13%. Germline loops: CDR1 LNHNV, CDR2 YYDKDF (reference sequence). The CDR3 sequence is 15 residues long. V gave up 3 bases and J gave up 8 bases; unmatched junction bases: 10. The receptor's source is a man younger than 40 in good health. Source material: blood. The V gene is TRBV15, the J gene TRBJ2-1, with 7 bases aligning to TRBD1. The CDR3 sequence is CATSRTGTRFDEQFF. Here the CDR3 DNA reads TGTGCCACCAGCAGGACAGGGACGCGCTTCGATGAGCAGTTCTTC. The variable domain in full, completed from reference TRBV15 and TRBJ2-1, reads DAMVIQNPRYQVTQFGKPVTLSCSQTLNHNVMYWYQQKSSQAPKLLFHYYDKDFNNEADTPDNFQSRRPNTSFCFLDIRSPGLGDTAMYLCATSRTGTRFDEQFFGPGTRLTVL.